This TCR beta chain emerged from a study of cytomegalovirus exposure and HLA in healthy donors. Findings and caveats of the study: According to the study, roughly 160 TCR beta chains were cytomegalovirus-associated.

Turning to this clone: Its specificity is not known.

Donors were nominally healthy when sampled, though unrecorded immune exposures were likely. Trimming removed 0 bases at V and 1 base at J, with 7 bases between. The germline V gene has CDR1 SGHRS and CDR2 YFSETQ. The CDR3 consists of 14 residues. Primers: 60 Vbeta forward and 13 Jbeta reverse. TCRdb's table, derived via immunoSEQ multiplex PCR, lists solely in-frame clones and lacks some. Of around 95,000 clones listed, about four fifths are singletons. Sample: PBMCs. The origin of this receptor is a female donor in good health and CMV-seropositive. V gene TRBV5-1 combines with J gene TRBJ1-1; D call uncertain. CDR3 DNA: TGCGCCAGCAGCTTGGCCCAGGAGAACACTGAAGCTTTCTTT. Protein product: CASSLAQENTEAFF.